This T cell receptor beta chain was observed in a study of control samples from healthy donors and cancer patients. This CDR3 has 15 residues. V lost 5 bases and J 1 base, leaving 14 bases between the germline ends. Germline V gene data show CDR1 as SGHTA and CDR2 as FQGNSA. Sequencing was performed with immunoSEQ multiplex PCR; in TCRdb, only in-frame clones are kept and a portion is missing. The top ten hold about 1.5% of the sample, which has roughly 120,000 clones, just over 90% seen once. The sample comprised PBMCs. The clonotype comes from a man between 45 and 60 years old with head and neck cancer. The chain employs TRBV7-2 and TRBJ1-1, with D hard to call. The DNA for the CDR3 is TGTGCCAGCAGCGTGGTAGGGTTGGGGAACACTGAAGCTTTCTTT. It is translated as CASSVVGLGNTEAFF.